The entry that follows covers one T cell receptor beta chain sequence. Its antigen is unidentified. The CDR3 is 17 residues long. V lost 1 base to trimming and J lost 0 bases, with 13 bases between them. Per the germline V gene, CDR1 is KGHSH and CDR2 is LQKENI. TCRdb redid the calling of the RT-PCR reads with MiXCR, one entry per CDR3 protein. The sample shows approximately 3,500 distinct CDR3 sequences, about 81% of them seen only once. This entry belongs to a study of yellow fever vaccine responses in identical twins. Points from the study as a whole: Twin vaccine T cell responses reportedly seemed partly convergent, partly personalized.

The sequence was obtained from a woman in her late teens or twenties who received the yellow fever vaccine. The chain carries TRBV18 and TRBJ1-3, with a possible D match to TRBD1 (6 bases). Source: T cells from blood (PBMCs), unsorted or a sorted subset (not recorded which), taken before or after yellow fever vaccination (not recorded which). The chain's CDR3 is CASSPRRTETSGNTIYF. CDR3 nucleotides: TGTGCCAGCTCACCACGAAGGACAGAGACCTCTGGAAACACCATATATTTT.